The 29 T cell receptor beta chains below all came from one sample that was sequenced in a study of identical twins. Each CDR3 protein gets one entry after TCRdb re-called the 5' RACE reads with MiXCR. Of approximately 690,000 distinct CDR3 sequences listed, 6.1% are singletons. The sequenced sample consisted of naive T cells sorted from blood. These receptors were taken from a man aged 18 to 35 in good health.

At least ten counts were recorded for this clonotype. The chain recombines TRBV10-3 with TRBJ2-7; TRBD1 matches at 10 bases. Germline CDR1 is ENHRY and CDR2 is SYGVKD. Germline trimming cut 6 bases from V and 5 bases from J; bases unmatched to any gene: 4. The CDR3 loop spans 13 amino acids. CDR3 nucleotide sequence: TGTGCCATCAGGGGACAGGGGAGGGACGAGCAGTACTTC. It encodes CAIRGQGRDEQYF.

The sample holds many counts of this clonotype. The chain employs TRBV7-9 and TRBJ2-2, with TRBD2 matching over 11 bases. Trimming took 8 bases from V and 6 from J; bases not matched to a gene: 5. The CDR3 runs to 14 residues. Germline V gene lookup returns CDR1 SEHNR and CDR2 FQNEAQ (reference sequence). The CDR3 loop reads CASETSGISGELFF. In DNA form, the CDR3 reads TGTGCCAGCGAGACTAGCGGGATTTCCGGGGAGCTGTTTTTT. The complete variable domain, with remaining parts taken from reference TRBV7-9 and TRBJ2-2, reads DTGVSQNPRHKITKRGQNVTFRCDPISEHNRLYWYRQTLGQGPEFLTYFQNEAQLEKSRLLSDRFSAERPKGSFSTLEIQRTEQGDSAMYLCASETSGISGELFFGEGSRLTVL.

Many counts were recorded for this clonotype. This sequence joins TRBV10-3 and TRBJ1-4; tentatively, D is TRBD1 (6 bases). Germline V lookup: CDR1 ENHRY, CDR2 SYGVKD. The CDR3 has 15 residues. V shed 0 bases and J shed 6 bases, with 11 bases lying between them. The CDR3 loop is CAISESGTYDEKLFF. CDR3 coding DNA: TGTGCCATCAGTGAGTCGGGGACATACGATGAAAAACTGTTTTTT.

This clonotype has a count of ten or more. The chain links TRBV12-3 or TRBV12-4 to TRBJ2-3, with D uncertain. The ends were cut back, 5 bases at V and 7 bases at J, with 7 bases in the middle. This CDR3 contains 11 residues. CDR3: CASSPENTQYF. The CDR3 DNA is TGTGCCAGCAGTCCTGAGAATACGCAGTATTTT.

This clonotype was picked up many times. The chain recombines TRBV25-1 with TRBJ2-1; maybe TRBD2 (5 bases). V was clipped by 3 bases and J by 9 bases, with 15 bases between them. The CDR3 is made up of 14 amino acids. Germline V gives CDR1 MGHDK, CDR2 SYGVNS. CDR3 in amino acids: CASSDMRVSGEQFF. For the CDR3, the DNA is TGTGCCAGCAGTGATATGCGGGTTAGTGGTGAGCAGTTCTTC.

The J gene is TRBJ2-7, the V gene TRBV7-9; TRBD1 matches at 7 bases. The ends lost 5 bases at V and 0 bases at J; junction bases unmatched: 4. Germline V gene lookup returns CDR1 SEHNR and CDR2 FQNEAQ (reference sequence). The CDR3 has 14 residues. CDR3 DNA: TGTGCCAGCAGCCAGAGGGACAGCTCCTACGAGCAGTACTTC. This encodes CASSQRDSSYEQYF. Full variable domain (rest looked up from reference TRBV7-9 and TRBJ2-7): DTGVSQNPRHKITKRGQNVTFRCDPISEHNRLYWYRQTLGQGPEFLTYFQNEAQLEKSRLLSDRFSAERPKGSFSTLEIQRTEQGDSAMYLCASSQRDSSYEQYFGPGTRLTVT.

V and J are TRBV29-1 and TRBJ1-2; 9 positions match TRBD1. This CDR3 has 14 residues. Germline values: CDR1 SQVTM, CDR2 ANQGSEA. V shed 3 bases and J 5 bases; nucleotides not matched to a gene: 7. Here the CDR3 reads CSVESTGGGYGYTF. The CDR3 bases are TGCAGCGTTGAGTCGACAGGGGGAGGTTATGGCTACACCTTC.

This clonotype was observed a handful of times. Written as DNA, the CDR3 is TGCAGTGCTAGTCGGACTAGCGGGAGGATCACAGATACGCAGTATTTT. Translation gives CSASRTSGRITDTQYF. This chain joins TRBV20-1 and TRBJ2-3; TRBD2 agrees at 14 bases. Germline-derived CDR1 and CDR2 are DFQATT and SNEGSKA (reference sequence). With 3 bases clipped from V and 2 bases from J, the junction kept 4 bases outside the gene matches. This CDR3 is 16 amino acids long.

This clonotype was detected a few times. The J gene is TRBJ2-5, the V gene TRBV11-2; 10 nucleotides line up with TRBD2. The CDR3 has 17 residues. Germline V CDR1 and CDR2: SGHAT, FQNNGV. Trimming at V came to 2 bases and at J to 7 bases, leaving 13 bases not matched to a gene. The CDR3 DNA sequence: TGTGCCAGCAGCTTATCCAGCTCGATAGCGGGAGGTGGGACCCAGTACTTC. Protein sequence: CASSLSSSIAGGGTQYF.

The V and J genes are TRBV12-3 or TRBV12-4 and TRBJ2-6, with D perhaps matching TRBD2 (5 bases). The CDR3 spans 16 residues. V shed 6 bases and J shed 0 bases, with 12 bases lying between them. In nucleotides, the CDR3 is TGTGCCAGCAGAGAGGTCCGGGGCTCTGGGGCCAACGTCCTGACTTTC. Its translation: CASREVRGSGANVLTF.

This clonotype was observed a handful of times. The gene calls are TRBV3-1 and TRBJ2-7, with D hard to call. V was shortened by 6 bases and J by 4 bases, with 13 bases between the two germline ends. This CDR3 is 13 amino acids long. Germline CDR1 and CDR2: LGHDT and YNNKEL (reference sequence). CDR3 protein: CASSKPRLYEQYF. CDR3 coding DNA: TGTGCCAGCAGTAAGCCGAGGCTTTACGAGCAGTACTTC.

This clonotype was seen a handful of times. This chain uses TRBV19 with TRBJ2-3; 8 nucleotides match TRBD1. This CDR3 has 16 residues. V gave up 6 bases and J gave up 2 bases; unmatched junction bases: 10. The V gene's germline CDR1 is LNHDA and CDR2 SQIVND (reference sequence). CDR3: CASSPRDRRSTDTQYF. As DNA, the CDR3 is TGTGCCAGTAGCCCCCGGGACAGGAGATCCACAGATACGCAGTATTTT.

The chain has TRBV5-6 and TRBJ1-5; 7 bases map to TRBD1. The CDR3 loop spans 17 amino acids. Germline loops: CDR1 SGHDT, CDR2 YYEEEE. The J segment lost 5 bases and the V segment lost 3 bases, leaving 14 bases of the junction unmatched. CDR3 loop: CASSYRGSGYSHQPQHF. The CDR3 bases are TGTGCCAGCAGCTACAGGGGTTCGGGGTATTCTCATCAGCCCCAGCATTTT.

This clonotype was observed a handful of times. V usage is TRBV14 and J usage is TRBJ2-7; 15 nucleotides agree with TRBD2. The CDR3 sequence is 15 residues long. The germline V gene encodes CDR1 SGHDN and CDR2 FVKESK. The CDR3 region is CASSQTGLAGGPTDV. CDR3 bases: TGTGCCAGCAGCCAAACCGGACTAGCGGGAGGGCCCACGGACGTC.

The sample holds a few counts of this clonotype. This chain uses TRBV7-2 with TRBJ1-2; D unclear. This CDR3 is built from 12 residues. The V gene lost 5 bases and the J gene lost 13 bases, with 17 bases spanning the gap. Germline-derived CDR1 and CDR2 are SGHTA and FQGNSA. CDR3 nucleotide sequence: TGTGCCAGCAGCACGATTGGCCAGAGGGTCACCTTC. Translating gives CASSTIGQRVTF.

This clonotype has a count of ten or more. The chain uses TRBV4-3 and TRBJ1-2; D gene ambiguous. Germline V gene lookup returns CDR1 LGHNA and CDR2 YSLEER. Trimming shortened V by 4 bases and J by 2 bases, and 14 bases separated the two germline ends. This CDR3 has 15 amino acids. Written as DNA, the CDR3 is TGCGCCAGCAGCCCCAGCACGACACTCAACTATGGCTACACCTTC. It yields the protein CASSPSTTLNYGYTF.

The chain couples TRBV14 to TRBJ2-1; 9 positions match TRBD2. Germline V gives CDR1 SGHDN, CDR2 FVKESK. After removal of 1 base from V and 7 bases from J, the junction contained 8 bases not matched to a gene. The CDR3 runs to 16 residues. CDR3 in DNA: TGTGCCAGCAGCCAAGCTGCGGGAGGGCCAAGGAATGAGCAGTTCTTC. Amino acid sequence: CASSQAAGGPRNEQFF. The full variable domain, with the rest looked up from reference TRBV14 and TRBJ2-1, is EAGVTQFPSHSVIEKGQTVTLRCDPISGHDNLYWYRRVMGKEIKFLLHFVKESKQDESGMPNNRFLAERTGGTYSTLKVQPAELEDSGVYFCASSQAAGGPRNEQFFGPGTRLTVL.

The gene calls are TRBV18 and TRBJ2-7; 8 nucleotides match TRBD1. This CDR3 contains 14 residues. Germline trimming cut 6 bases from V and 0 bases from J; bases unmatched to any gene: 4. In germline, CDR1 is KGHSH, CDR2 LQKENI. CDR3 bases: TGTGCCAGCTCCGGGACAGGATACTCCTACGAGCAGTACTTC. The encoded protein is CASSGTGYSYEQYF.

In its sample, this clonotype was seen many times. This chain connects TRBV6-5 to TRBJ1-6, with 8 positions matching TRBD1. With 4 bases clipped from V and 9 bases from J, the junction kept 17 bases outside the gene matches. The V gene's germline CDR1 is MNHEY and CDR2 SVGAGI. The length of the CDR3 is 18 residues. The CDR3 region has the DNA TGTGCCAGCAGTTCCGACCCTACCTGGACAGGGTTTGTTTCACCCCTCCACTTT. As protein: CASSSDPTWTGFVSPLHF.

This clonotype was recorded a few times. This chain joins TRBV5-1 and TRBJ1-1; D may be TRBD1 (5 bases). Trimming pared 0 bases from V and 6 bases from J, leaving 15 bases between. Germline CDR1 is SGHRS and CDR2 is YFSETQ. There are 15 residues in the CDR3. CDR3 DNA: TGCGCCAGCAGCTTGGCCAGGGTCCCCTACGCTGAAGCTTTCTTT. This translates into CASSLARVPYAEAFF.

There are many counts of this clonotype. This sequence joins TRBV3-1 and TRBJ2-5, with 7 positions matching TRBD2. The CDR3 sequence is 15 residues long. CDR1 LGHDT and CDR2 YNNKEL come from the germline V gene (reference sequence). J gave up 5 bases and V 1 base, and 7 bases lay outside the gene matches. This chain's CDR3 is CASSQGRELGETQYF. The CDR3 DNA reads TGTGCCAGCAGCCAAGGGCGGGAGTTGGGGGAGACCCAGTACTTC.

In this sample, this clonotype turned up many times. The chain combines TRBV20-1 with TRBJ1-1; TRBD1 is a possible D gene (6 bases). CDR3 size: 14 residues. The germline V gene has CDR1 DFQATT and CDR2 SNEGSKA (reference sequence). Trimming shortened V by 3 bases and J by 1 base, and 12 bases separated the two germline ends. This CDR3 reads CSASRGQPNTEAFF. CDR3 bases: TGCAGTGCTAGCCGCGGACAGCCGAACACTGAAGCTTTCTTT.

This clonotype was found many times. The chain employs TRBV2 and TRBJ2-1, with TRBD2 matching over 14 bases. Germline loops: CDR1 SNHLY, CDR2 FYNNEI. Trimming removed 6 bases from V and 8 bases from J; junction bases left unmatched: 3. CDR3 size: 14 residues. The CDR3 loop is CASRGLAGEDEQFF. The CDR3 nucleotides read TGTGCCAGCAGGGGACTAGCGGGAGAAGATGAGCAGTTCTTC.

This clonotype was recorded at least ten times. The chain uses TRBV9 and TRBJ2-2, with TRBD2 as a possible D gene (6 bases). The germline V gene encodes CDR1 SGDLS and CDR2 YYNGEE. The V gene lost 5 bases and the J gene lost 4 bases, with 12 bases spanning the gap. This CDR3 has 14 amino acids. DNA of the CDR3: TGTGCCAGCAGGATGGGACTTAGCACCGGGGAGCTGTTTTTT. It encodes CASRMGLSTGELFF.

Regarding this clonotype: A read error may explain this, as a much larger clone is one base away. The J gene is TRBJ1-5, the V gene TRBV20-1, with D uncertain. This CDR3 region has 13 residues. CDR1 and CDR2 from the germline V gene are DFQATT and SNEGSKA (reference sequence). Here the CDR3 DNA reads TGCAGTGCTAGGGGAGTGAGCAATCATCCCCAGCATTTT. Amino acid sequence: CSARGVSNHPQHF.

Ten or more counts support this clonotype. The rearrangement joins TRBV20-1 to TRBJ2-7, with TRBD1 identical over 9 bases. The CDR3 covers 13 residues. The germline gives CDR1 DFQATT, CDR2 SNEGSKA (reference sequence). J lost 2 bases, V lost 4 bases, and 3 bases had no gene match. The CDR3 DNA reads TGCAGTGCTATGGGACAGGGCGCCTACGAGCAGTACTTC. Its protein is CSAMGQGAYEQYF.

This clonotype was seen more than once but under ten times. The chain is built from TRBV4-1 and TRBJ2-2; D is tentatively TRBD1 or TRBD2 (5 bases each). Trimming shortened V by 0 bases and J by 0 bases, and 17 bases separated the two germline ends. The CDR3 spans 19 residues. Germline V gene data show CDR1 as MGHRA and CDR2 as YSYEKL. The DNA of the CDR3 is TGCGCCAGCAGCCAAGATCAATCGACCGGGACGGCGAACACCGGGGAGCTGTTTTTT. It encodes CASSQDQSTGTANTGELFF.

The CDR3 spells CASSSTGLAEGQETQYF. The CDR3 DNA is TGTGCCAGCAGCTCGACGGGACTAGCGGAGGGCCAAGAGACCCAGTACTTC. The rearrangement links TRBV5-4 to TRBJ2-5; TRBD2 matches 11 bases. V was clipped by 3 bases and J by 1 base; unmatched bases: 8. This CDR3 is 17 amino acids long. Germline loops: CDR1 SGHNT, CDR2 YYREEE (reference sequence).

There are a few counts of this clonotype. V and J are TRBV9 and TRBJ2-3; 16 nucleotides align to TRBD2. From germline, CDR1 is SGDLS and CDR2 YYNGEE. V gave up 3 bases and J gave up 5 bases; unmatched junction bases: 6. The CDR3 is made up of 17 amino acids. CDR3 amino acids: CASSGGTSGRAGDTQYF. Written as DNA, the CDR3 is TGTGCCAGCAGCGGAGGGACTAGCGGGAGGGCCGGAGATACGCAGTATTTT.